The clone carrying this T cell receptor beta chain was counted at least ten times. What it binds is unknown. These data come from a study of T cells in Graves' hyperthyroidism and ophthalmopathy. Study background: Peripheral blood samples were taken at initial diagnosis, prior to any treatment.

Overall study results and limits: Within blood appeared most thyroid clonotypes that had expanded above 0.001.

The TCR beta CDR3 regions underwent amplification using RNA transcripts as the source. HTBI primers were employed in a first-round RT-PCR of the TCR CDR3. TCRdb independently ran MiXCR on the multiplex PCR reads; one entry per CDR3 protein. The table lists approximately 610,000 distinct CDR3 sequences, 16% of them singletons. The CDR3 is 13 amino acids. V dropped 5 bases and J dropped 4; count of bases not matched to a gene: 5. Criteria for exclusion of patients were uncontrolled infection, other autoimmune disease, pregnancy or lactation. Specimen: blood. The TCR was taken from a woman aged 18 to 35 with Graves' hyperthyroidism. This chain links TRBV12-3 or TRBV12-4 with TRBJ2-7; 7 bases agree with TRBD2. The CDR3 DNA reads TGTGCCAGCAGTCCCTCGGGGGGATACGAGCAGTACTTC. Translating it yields CASSPSGGYEQYF.